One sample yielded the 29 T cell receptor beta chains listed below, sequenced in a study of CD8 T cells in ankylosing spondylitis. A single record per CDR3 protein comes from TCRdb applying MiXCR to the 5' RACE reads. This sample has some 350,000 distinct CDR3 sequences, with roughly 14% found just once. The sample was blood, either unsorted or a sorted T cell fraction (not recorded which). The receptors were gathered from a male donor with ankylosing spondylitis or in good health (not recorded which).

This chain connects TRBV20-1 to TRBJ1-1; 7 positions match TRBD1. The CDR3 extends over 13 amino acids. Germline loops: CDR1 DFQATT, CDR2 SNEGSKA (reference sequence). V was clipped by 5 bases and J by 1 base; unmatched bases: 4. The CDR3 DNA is TGCAGTGCTTCCCGGACAGGGAACACTGAAGCTTTCTTT. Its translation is CSASRTGNTEAFF.

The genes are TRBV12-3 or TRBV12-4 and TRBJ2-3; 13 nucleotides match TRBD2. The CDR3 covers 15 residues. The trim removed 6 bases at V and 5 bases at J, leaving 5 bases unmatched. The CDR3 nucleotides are TGTGCCAGCAGGTGGACTAGCGGGAGTCAAGATACGCAGTATTTT. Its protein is CASRWTSGSQDTQYF.

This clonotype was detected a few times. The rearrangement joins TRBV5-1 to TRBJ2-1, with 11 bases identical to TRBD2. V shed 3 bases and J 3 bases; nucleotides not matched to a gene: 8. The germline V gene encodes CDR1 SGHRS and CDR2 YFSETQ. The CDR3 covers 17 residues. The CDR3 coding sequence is TGCGCCAGCAGCTACACTCCACTAGCGGGAGTCTACAATGAGCAGTTCTTC. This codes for CASSYTPLAGVYNEQFF.

CDR3 DNA: TGTGCCCGATCGTTCGGCGGGGCCACAGATACGCAGTATTTT. The encoded protein is CARSFGGATDTQYF. The V and J genes are TRBV30 and TRBJ2-3; TRBD2 is a possible D gene (6 bases). Germline CDR1 reads GTSNPN; CDR2 reads SVGIG (reference sequence). V lost 8 bases and J lost 2, with 17 bases in between. The CDR3 sequence is 14 residues long.

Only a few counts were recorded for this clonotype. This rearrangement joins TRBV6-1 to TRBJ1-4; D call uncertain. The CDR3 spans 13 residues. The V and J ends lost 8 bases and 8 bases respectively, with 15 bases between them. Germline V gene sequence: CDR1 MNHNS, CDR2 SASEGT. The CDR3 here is CASEDLLGEKLFF. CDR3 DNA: TGTGCCAGCGAAGACCTCTTGGGGGAAAAACTGTTTTTT.

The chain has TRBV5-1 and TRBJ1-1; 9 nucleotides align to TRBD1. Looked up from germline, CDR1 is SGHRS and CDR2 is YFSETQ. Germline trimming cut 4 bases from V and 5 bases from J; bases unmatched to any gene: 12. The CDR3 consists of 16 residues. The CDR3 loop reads CASSIGRGQGRTEAFF. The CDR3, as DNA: TGCGCCAGCAGCATTGGTAGGGGACAGGGACGGACTGAAGCTTTCTTT.

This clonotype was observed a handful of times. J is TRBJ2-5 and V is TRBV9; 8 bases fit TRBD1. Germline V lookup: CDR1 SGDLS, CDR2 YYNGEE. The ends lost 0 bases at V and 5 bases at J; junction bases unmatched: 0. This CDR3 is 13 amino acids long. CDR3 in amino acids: CASSVGTGETQYF. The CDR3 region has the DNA TGTGCCAGCAGCGTAGGGACAGGGGAGACCCAGTACTTC.

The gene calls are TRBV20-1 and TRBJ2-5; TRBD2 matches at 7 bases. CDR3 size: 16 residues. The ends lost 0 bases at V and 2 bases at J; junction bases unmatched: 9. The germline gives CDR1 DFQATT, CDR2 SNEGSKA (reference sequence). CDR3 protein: CSARDRRGSVQETQYF. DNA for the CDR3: TGCAGTGCTAGAGATCGGCGGGGGAGCGTTCAAGAGACCCAGTACTTC.

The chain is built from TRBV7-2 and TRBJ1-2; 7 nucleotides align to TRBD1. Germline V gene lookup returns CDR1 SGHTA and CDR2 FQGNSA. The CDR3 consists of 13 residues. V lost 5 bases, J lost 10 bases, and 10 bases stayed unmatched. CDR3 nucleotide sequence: TGTGCCAGCAGCCCCCAGGGGGGGTACGCCTACACCTTC. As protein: CASSPQGGYAYTF.

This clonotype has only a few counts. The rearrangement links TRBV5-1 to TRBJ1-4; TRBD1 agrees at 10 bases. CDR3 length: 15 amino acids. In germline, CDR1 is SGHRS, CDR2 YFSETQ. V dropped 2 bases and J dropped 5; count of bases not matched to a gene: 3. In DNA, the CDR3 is TGCGCCAGCAGCTTTCGGACAGGGGGGAATGAAAAACTGTTTTTT. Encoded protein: CASSFRTGGNEKLFF.

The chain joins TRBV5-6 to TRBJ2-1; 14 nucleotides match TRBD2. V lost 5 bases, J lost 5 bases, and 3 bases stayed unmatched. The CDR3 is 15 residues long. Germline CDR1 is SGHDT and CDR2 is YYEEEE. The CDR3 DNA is TGTGCCAGCAGGTCGACTAGCGGGAGGGACAATGAGCAGTTCTTC. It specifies CASRSTSGRDNEQFF.

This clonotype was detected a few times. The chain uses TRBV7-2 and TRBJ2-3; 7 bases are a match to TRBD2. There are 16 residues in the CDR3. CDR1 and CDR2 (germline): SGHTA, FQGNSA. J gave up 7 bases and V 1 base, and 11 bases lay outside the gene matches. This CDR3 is CASSLGAAGRSYTQYF. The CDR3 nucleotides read TGTGCCAGCAGCTTAGGAGCAGCGGGACGATCATATACGCAGTATTTT.

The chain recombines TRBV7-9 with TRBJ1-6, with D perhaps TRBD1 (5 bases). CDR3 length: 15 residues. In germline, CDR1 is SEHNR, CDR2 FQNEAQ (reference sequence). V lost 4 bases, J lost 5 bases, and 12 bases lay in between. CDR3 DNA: TGTGCCAGCAGCTCAGGGAACTGGGATAATTCACCCCTCCACTTT. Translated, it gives CASSSGNWDNSPLHF.

CDR3 sequence (DNA): TGTGCCATCAGTGAGTCCCGGGGAATGACCGAGCAGTACTTC. Protein: CAISESRGMTEQYF. The rearrangement uses TRBV10-3 and TRBJ2-7, with D perhaps matching TRBD2 (5 bases). The germline CDR1 and CDR2 sequences are ENHRY and SYGVKD. CDR3 length: 14 residues. V was clipped by 0 bases and J by 6 bases, with 12 bases between them.

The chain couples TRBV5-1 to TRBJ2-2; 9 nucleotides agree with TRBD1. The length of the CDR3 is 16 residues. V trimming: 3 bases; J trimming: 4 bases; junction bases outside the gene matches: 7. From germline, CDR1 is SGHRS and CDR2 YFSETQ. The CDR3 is CASSSTGTGSTGELFF. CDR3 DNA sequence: TGCGCCAGCAGCTCCACCGGGACAGGGAGCACCGGGGAGCTGTTTTTT. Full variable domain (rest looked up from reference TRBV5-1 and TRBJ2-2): KAGVTQTPRYLIKTRGQQVTLSCSPISGHRSVSWYQQTPGQGLQFLFEYFSETQRNKGNFPGRFSGRQFSNSRSEMNVSTLELGDSALYLCASSSTGTGSTGELFFGEGSRLTVL.

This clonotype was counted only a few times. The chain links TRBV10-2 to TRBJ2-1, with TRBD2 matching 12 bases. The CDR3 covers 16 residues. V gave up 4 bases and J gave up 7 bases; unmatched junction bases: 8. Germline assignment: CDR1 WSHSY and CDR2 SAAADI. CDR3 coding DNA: TGCGCCAGCAGTGCCCTGACTAGCGGGAGAGGGAATGAGCAGTTCTTC. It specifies CASSALTSGRGNEQFF.

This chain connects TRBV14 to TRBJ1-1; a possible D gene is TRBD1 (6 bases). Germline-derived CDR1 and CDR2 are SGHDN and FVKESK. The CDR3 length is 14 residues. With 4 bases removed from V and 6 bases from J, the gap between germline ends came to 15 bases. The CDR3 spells CASSPRGGSSEAFF. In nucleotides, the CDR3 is TGTGCCAGCAGCCCCCGAGGGGGTTCCTCTGAAGCTTTCTTT.

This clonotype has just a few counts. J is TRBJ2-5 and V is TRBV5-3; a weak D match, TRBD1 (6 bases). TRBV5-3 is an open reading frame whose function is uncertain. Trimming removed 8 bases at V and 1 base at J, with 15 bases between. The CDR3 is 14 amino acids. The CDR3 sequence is CASSRGQIQETQYF. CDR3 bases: TGTGCCAGCAGCCGGGGACAAATCCAAGAGACCCAGTACTTC.

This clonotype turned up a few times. The CDR3 sequence: CSASDRGSYGYTF. CDR3 coding DNA: TGCAGTGCTAGCGACAGGGGGAGCTATGGCTACACCTTC. The V call is TRBV20-1, the J call TRBJ1-2, with 9 positions matching TRBD1. V trimming: 3 bases; J trimming: 4 bases; junction bases outside the gene matches: 3. The CDR3 has 13 residues. Germline lookup yields CDR1 DFQATT and CDR2 SNEGSKA (reference sequence).

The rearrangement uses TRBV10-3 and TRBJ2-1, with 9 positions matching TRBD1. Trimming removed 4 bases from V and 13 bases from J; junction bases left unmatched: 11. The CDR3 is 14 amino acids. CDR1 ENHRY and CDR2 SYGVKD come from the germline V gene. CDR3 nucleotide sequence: TGTGCCATCAGTGTTATAGGACAGGGGTTGGGCCAGTTCTTC. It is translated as CAISVIGQGLGQFF.

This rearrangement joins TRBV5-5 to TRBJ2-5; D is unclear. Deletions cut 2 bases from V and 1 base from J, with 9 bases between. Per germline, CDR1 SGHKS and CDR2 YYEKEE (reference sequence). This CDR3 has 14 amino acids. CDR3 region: CASSFLHPQETQYF. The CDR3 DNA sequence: TGTGCCAGCAGCTTCCTCCACCCCCAAGAGACCCAGTACTTC. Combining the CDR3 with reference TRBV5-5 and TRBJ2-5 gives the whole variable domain DAGVTQSPTHLIKTRGQQVTLRCSPISGHKSVSWYQQVLGQGPQFIFQYYEKEERGRGNFPDRFSARQFPNYSSELNVNALLLGDSALYLCASSFLHPQETQYFGPGTRLLVL.

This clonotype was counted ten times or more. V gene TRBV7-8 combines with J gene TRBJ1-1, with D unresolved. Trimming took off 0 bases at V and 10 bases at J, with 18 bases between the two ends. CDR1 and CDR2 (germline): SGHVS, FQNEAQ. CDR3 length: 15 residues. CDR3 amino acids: CASSLATSRPRGAFF. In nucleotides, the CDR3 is TGTGCCAGCAGCTTAGCTACGAGCCGGCCTCGGGGAGCTTTCTTT.

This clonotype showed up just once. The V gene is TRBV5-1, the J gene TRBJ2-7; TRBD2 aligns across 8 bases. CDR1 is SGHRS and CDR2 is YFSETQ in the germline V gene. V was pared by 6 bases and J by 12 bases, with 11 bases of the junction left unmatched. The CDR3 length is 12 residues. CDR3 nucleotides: TGCGCCAGCACCCCGGGAGGGGTGAAGCGGTACTTC. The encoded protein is CASTPGGVKRYF.

CDR3 amino acids: CASRPSSGRPYEQYF. The CDR3 bases are TGTGCCAGCAGGCCTAGTAGCGGCAGACCCTACGAGCAGTACTTC. The genes are TRBV12-3 or TRBV12-4 and TRBJ2-7; a possible D gene is TRBD2 (6 bases). Between the trimmed V and J ends, which lost 6 bases and 2 bases, there was a span of 17 bases. CDR3 size: 15 residues.

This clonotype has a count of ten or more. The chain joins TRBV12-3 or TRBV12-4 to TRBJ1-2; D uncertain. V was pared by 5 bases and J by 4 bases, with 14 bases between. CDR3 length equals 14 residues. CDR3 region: CASSLKVGAYGYTF. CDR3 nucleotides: TGTGCCAGCAGTCTAAAGGTGGGAGCCTATGGCTACACCTTC.

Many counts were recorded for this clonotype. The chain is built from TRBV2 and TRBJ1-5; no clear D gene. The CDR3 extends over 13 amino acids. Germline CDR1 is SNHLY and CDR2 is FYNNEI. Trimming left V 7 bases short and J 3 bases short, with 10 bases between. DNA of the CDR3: TGTGCCAGCACCGGGGATTTCAATCAGCCCCAGCATTTT. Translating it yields CASTGDFNQPQHF.

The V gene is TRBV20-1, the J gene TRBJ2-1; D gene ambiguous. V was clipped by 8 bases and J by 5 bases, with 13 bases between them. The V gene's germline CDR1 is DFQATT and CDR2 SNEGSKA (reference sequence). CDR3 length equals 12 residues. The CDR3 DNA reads TGCAGTTCCGGGTCCCAAAACAATGAGCAGTTCTTC. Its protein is CSSGSQNNEQFF.

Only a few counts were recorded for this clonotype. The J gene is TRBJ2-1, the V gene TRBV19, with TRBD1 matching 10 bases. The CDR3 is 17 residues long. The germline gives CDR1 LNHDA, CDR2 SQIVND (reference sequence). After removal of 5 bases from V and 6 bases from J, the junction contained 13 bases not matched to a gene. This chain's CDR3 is CASSSSGQGLVGNEQFF. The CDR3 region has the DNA TGTGCCAGTAGTTCATCGGGACAGGGGCTTGTGGGCAATGAGCAGTTCTTC.

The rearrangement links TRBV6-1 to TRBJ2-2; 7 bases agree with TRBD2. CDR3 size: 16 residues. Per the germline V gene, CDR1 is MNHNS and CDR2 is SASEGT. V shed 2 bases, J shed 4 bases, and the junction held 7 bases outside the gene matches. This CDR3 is CASSEKRGPVTGELFF. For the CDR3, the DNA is TGTGCCAGCAGTGAAAAGCGGGGCCCGGTCACCGGGGAGCTGTTTTTT.